This T cell receptor beta chain was identified in a study of shared T cell receptors in the human thymus. Clones were read by immunoSEQ multiplex PCR, and TCRdb kept only the in-frame ones, dropping some. The data contain about 660,000 clones, 88% of them singletons. This sample also belongs to another study, concerning human thymus T cells. That study reports: Samples came from healthy Finnish infants during open corrective cardiac surgery. Thymus tissue was removed during corrective cardiac surgery. Across thymic and blood repertoires, the usage of V and J genes appeared to be biased. Related research described strongly overlapping thymic repertoires in unrelated people.

The source material was thymocytes. The receptor's source is a boy in the first two years of life with a congenital heart defect.

The CDR3 DNA is TGTGCCAGCAGTGACTTGACAGCGGGACTGGTCTCCTACGAGCAGTACTTC. Translated: CASSDLTAGLVSYEQYF. This rearrangement joins TRBV6-4 to TRBJ2-7, with 7 bases identical to TRBD2. V gave up 1 base and J gave up 0 bases; unmatched junction bases: 9. The CDR3 extends over 17 amino acids. Germline values: CDR1 MRHNA, CDR2 SNTAGT.